These 21 T cell receptor beta chains originate from one sample sequenced in a study of early T cells in non-severe SARS-CoV-2 infection. TCRdb fed the 5' RACE reads into MiXCR, producing one record per CDR3 protein. The table includes just over 95,000 distinct CDR3 sequences, approximately 11% detected once. The sequenced material came from whole blood. The receptor source for this set is an adult who was a healthcare worker with PCR-confirmed SARS-CoV-2 infection or an uninfected control (not recorded which).

This clonotype was picked up many times. The chain joins TRBV24-1 to TRBJ1-2; TRBD1 matches at 9 bases. CDR1 and CDR2 (germline): KGHDR, SFDVKD. The CDR3 spans 15 residues. The junction had 10 bases not matched to a gene; V was cut back by 2 bases and J by 10 bases. CDR3 residues: CATSDSRPRDRVYTF. In DNA, the CDR3 is TGTGCCACCAGTGATTCCCGCCCCCGGGACAGGGTCTACACCTTC.

This clonotype occurred many times. The chain has TRBV6-6 and TRBJ1-3; D not certain. The CDR3 contains 15 residues. V was clipped by 8 bases and J by 5 bases, with 19 bases between them. The germline gives CDR1 MNHNY, CDR2 SVGAGI (reference sequence). Here the CDR3 reads CASGPRGNVRNTIYF. CDR3 in DNA: TGTGCCAGCGGTCCGAGAGGGAACGTGAGAAACACCATATATTTT.

For the CDR3, the DNA is TGTGCCAGCAGCACCTTCCGATATGACAGGCCGAACACCGGGGAGCTGTTTTTT. Its protein is CASSTFRYDRPNTGELFF. The chain uses TRBV5-6 and TRBJ2-2; tentatively, D is TRBD1 (6 bases). Germline lookup yields CDR1 SGHDT and CDR2 YYEEEE. Trimming removed 4 bases at V and 0 bases at J, with 19 bases between. This CDR3 is 18 amino acids long.

The sample holds a few counts of this clonotype. The chain uses TRBV5-1 and TRBJ2-1; the D call may be TRBD1 or TRBD2 (6 bases each). V was clipped by 2 bases and J by 7 bases, with 13 bases between them. Germline V gene lookup returns CDR1 SGHRS and CDR2 YFSETQ. This CDR3 has 14 amino acids. The CDR3 DNA follows: TGCGCCAGCAGCTTAGGGGGGCCGCGGAATGAGCAGTTCTTC. It specifies CASSLGGPRNEQFF.

The rearrangement joins TRBV9 to TRBJ1-3; 8 nucleotides line up with TRBD1. The ends lost 2 bases at V and 0 bases at J; junction bases unmatched: 1. The CDR3 spans 15 residues. CDR1 and CDR2 (germline): SGDLS, YYNGEE. The CDR3 is CASSVTGGSGNTIYF. CDR3 bases: TGTGCCAGCAGCGTTACAGGGGGCTCTGGAAACACCATATATTTT.

This clonotype showed up just a few times. This chain uses TRBV20-1 with TRBJ2-2, with 7 bases that match TRBD2. V was pared by 2 bases and J by 3 bases, with 9 bases of the junction left unmatched. Germline values: CDR1 DFQATT, CDR2 SNEGSKA (reference sequence). The CDR3 length is 16 residues. CDR3 protein: CSARTSGTTYTGELFF. Written as DNA, the CDR3 is TGCAGTGCTAGAACATCCGGGACTACTTACACCGGGGAGCTGTTTTTT.

In its sample, this clonotype was seen many times. The chain employs TRBV6-1 and TRBJ1-6; 7 nucleotides agree with TRBD1. CDR3 length: 14 amino acids. Germline values: CDR1 MNHNS, CDR2 SASEGT. V gave up 1 base and J gave up 9 bases; unmatched junction bases: 3. CDR3 DNA sequence: TGTGCCAGCAGTGAAGGACAGGGAGGTTCACCCCTCCACTTT. Amino acids: CASSEGQGGSPLHF.

This clonotype came up many times. The V gene is TRBV7-2, the J gene TRBJ2-2, with D possibly matching TRBD1 (5 bases). The length of the CDR3 is 14 residues. The V gene's germline CDR1 is SGHTA and CDR2 FQGNSA. V lost 5 bases to trimming and J lost 4 bases, with 11 bases between them. DNA for the CDR3: TGTGCCAGCAGCCTGCAGGGCTCCACCGGGGAGCTGTTTTTT. It yields the protein CASSLQGSTGELFF.

This clonotype was picked up a small number of times. The rearrangement uses TRBV7-8 and TRBJ2-7, with 8 bases lining up with TRBD2. CDR1 is SGHVS, CDR2 FQNEAQ, per germline. The CDR3 loop spans 14 amino acids. V lost 5 bases and J lost 3; bases outside the gene matches: 6. The CDR3 region is CASSTWTSSYEQYF. The CDR3 DNA reads as TGTGCCAGCAGCACATGGACTAGCAGCTACGAGCAGTACTTC.

This clonotype was recorded at least ten times. This chain joins TRBV20-1 and TRBJ2-3, with D possibly matching TRBD1 (7 bases). The germline V and J ends were trimmed by 5 bases and 6 bases, with 15 bases remaining between them. This CDR3 spans 13 amino acids. The germline CDR1 and CDR2 sequences are DFQATT and SNEGSKA (reference sequence). The DNA for the CDR3 is TGCAGTGCTCCCAGGGGGGCTCAGGATACGCAGTATTTT. As protein: CSAPRGAQDTQYF.

This clonotype was seen a handful of times. The chain carries TRBV6-1 and TRBJ2-7; tentatively, D is TRBD1 (6 bases). The CDR3 is 15 residues long. The V gene's germline CDR1 is MNHNS and CDR2 SASEGT. V lost 4 bases and J 2 bases, leaving 15 bases between the germline ends. The CDR3 DNA reads as TGTGCCAGCAGTGTTCGTACAGGGAACCCCTACGAGCAGTACTTC. This sequence encodes CASSVRTGNPYEQYF.

The V and J genes are TRBV30 and TRBJ2-7; D is ambiguous. CDR1 is GTSNPN and CDR2 is SVGIG in the germline V gene (reference sequence). V was pared by 2 bases and J by 5 bases, with 7 bases between. This CDR3 region has 11 residues. The CDR3 sequence is CAWSQGNEQYF. The CDR3 DNA reads as TGTGCCTGGAGTCAAGGGAACGAGCAGTACTTC.

The chain uses TRBV27 and TRBJ1-1, with unresolved D. Deletions cut 2 bases from V and 0 bases from J, with 7 bases between. The CDR3 is made up of 14 amino acids. Germline values: CDR1 MNHEY, CDR2 SMNVEV (reference sequence). The chain's CDR3 is CASSLLQVNTEAFF. CDR3 bases: TGTGCCAGCAGTTTACTTCAGGTGAACACTGAAGCTTTCTTT.

This clonotype was detected a few times. The chain has TRBV6-5 and TRBJ2-6; maybe TRBD1 (6 bases). The V end was cut by 6 bases, the J end by 4 bases, with 10 bases between. The CDR3 length is 14 residues. Germline-derived CDR1 and CDR2 are MNHEY and SVGAGI. The DNA of the CDR3 is TGTGCCAGCAGATTCAGGGGCGGGGCCAACGTCCTGACTTTC. Its translation: CASRFRGGANVLTF.

This chain uses TRBV20-1 with TRBJ2-3; 7 bases align to TRBD1. V shed 6 bases, J shed 5 bases, and the junction held 11 bases outside the gene matches. CDR3 length: 14 amino acids. CDR1 and CDR2 (germline): DFQATT, SNEGSKA (reference sequence). CDR3 nucleotide sequence: TGCAGTGCCGTTGGGCCAGGGGGAAAAGATACGCAGTATTTT. Translating gives CSAVGPGGKDTQYF.

V and J are TRBV19 and TRBJ2-3, with 7 bases lining up with TRBD1. The CDR3 covers 15 residues. V lost 5 bases and J lost 1; bases outside the gene matches: 6. The germline CDR1 and CDR2 sequences are LNHDA and SQIVND (reference sequence). CDR3 in amino acids: CASSSRQGGTDTQYF. The CDR3 DNA follows: TGTGCCAGTAGTTCCCGACAGGGAGGCACAGATACGCAGTATTTT. The full variable domain, with the rest looked up from reference TRBV19 and TRBJ2-3, is DGGITQSPKYLFRKEGQNVTLSCEQNLNHDAMYWYRQDPGQGLRLIYYSQIVNDFQKGDIAEGYSVSREKKESFPLTVTSAQKNPTAFYLCASSSRQGGTDTQYFGPGTRLTVL.

This clonotype was seen a handful of times. As DNA, the CDR3 is TGTGCCAGCAGTGGAAGACTTTTGGGCAGCAACACTGAAGCTTTCTTT. This encodes CASSGRLLGSNTEAFF. This rearrangement joins TRBV2 to TRBJ1-1; D not resolved. The CDR3 consists of 16 residues. Germline-derived CDR1 and CDR2 are SNHLY and FYNNEI. V was clipped by 4 bases and J by 2 bases, with 17 bases between them.

The V call is TRBV29-1, the J call TRBJ1-2; 9 bases agree with TRBD1. CDR1 and CDR2 from the germline V gene are SQVTM and ANQGSEA. This CDR3 comprises 11 residues. The V segment lost 7 bases and the J segment 7 bases; nucleotides outside the gene matches: 4. The CDR3 sequence is CSAGTGTGYTF. CDR3 in DNA: TGCAGCGCCGGGACAGGGACTGGCTACACCTTC.

The chain couples TRBV2 to TRBJ2-1; possibly TRBD2 for D (5 bases). The length of the CDR3 is 14 residues. Germline V CDR1 and CDR2: SNHLY, FYNNEI. Deletions cut 6 bases from V and 3 bases from J, with 12 bases between. CDR3 in amino acids: CASRARGLYNEQFF. DNA of the CDR3: TGTGCCAGCAGGGCGCGAGGGCTCTACAATGAGCAGTTCTTC.

The chain has TRBV2 and TRBJ1-1; a weak D match, TRBD1 (6 bases). The germline V and J ends were trimmed by 4 bases and 0 bases, with 12 bases remaining between them. This CDR3 is built from 15 residues. The V gene's germline CDR1 is SNHLY and CDR2 FYNNEI. The CDR3, as DNA: TGTGCCAGCAGTGCCCGGACAGCTATGAACACTGAAGCTTTCTTT. Translated: CASSARTAMNTEAFF.

This clonotype was seen ten or more times. V is TRBV18 and J is TRBJ2-6; weak D call: TRBD1 (6 bases). V lost 4 bases to trimming and J lost 4 bases, with 14 bases between them. Germline CDR1 reads KGHSH; CDR2 reads LQKENI. There are 16 residues in the CDR3. CDR3 residues: CASSLLTGTGANVLTF. The CDR3 bases are TGTGCCAGCTCACTTCTGACCGGGACAGGGGCCAACGTCCTGACTTTC. Looking up the rest from reference TRBV18 and TRBJ2-6 gives the full variable domain: NAGVMQNPRHLVRRRGQEARLRCSPMKGHSHVYWYRQLPEEGLKFMVYLQKENIIDESGMPKERFSAEFPKEGPSILRIQQVVRGDSAAYFCASSLLTGTGANVLTFGAGSRLTVL.